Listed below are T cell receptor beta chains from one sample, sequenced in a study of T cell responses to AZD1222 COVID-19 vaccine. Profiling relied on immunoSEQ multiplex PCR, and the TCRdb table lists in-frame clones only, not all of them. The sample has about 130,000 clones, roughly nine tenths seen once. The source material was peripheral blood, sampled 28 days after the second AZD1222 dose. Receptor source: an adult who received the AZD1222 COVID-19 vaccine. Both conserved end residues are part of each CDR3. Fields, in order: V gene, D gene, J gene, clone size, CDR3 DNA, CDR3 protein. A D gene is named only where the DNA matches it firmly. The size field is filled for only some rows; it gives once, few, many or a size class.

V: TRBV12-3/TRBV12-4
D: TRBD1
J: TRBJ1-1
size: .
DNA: TGTGCCAGCAGACCCCAGGGGGGTACTGAAGCTTTCTTT
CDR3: CASRPQGGTEAFF

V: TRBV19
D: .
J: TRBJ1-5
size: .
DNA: TGTGCCAGTAGTAATTCGGCGGCAAATCAGCCCCAGCATTTT
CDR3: CASSNSAANQPQHF

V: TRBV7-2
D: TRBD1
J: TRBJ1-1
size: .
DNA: TGTGCCAGCAGCACCGTTGGACAGGGGCCTGAAGCTTTCTTT
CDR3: CASSTVGQGPEAFF

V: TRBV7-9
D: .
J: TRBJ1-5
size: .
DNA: TGTGCCAGCAGCTTAGAGGTGGCGGGCTATAGCAATCAGCCCCAGCATTTT
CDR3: CASSLEVAGYSNQPQHF

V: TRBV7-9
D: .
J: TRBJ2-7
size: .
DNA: TGTGCCAGCAGCTTAGACGGCGGCAGGTCCTACGAGCAGTACTTC
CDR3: CASSLDGGRSYEQYF

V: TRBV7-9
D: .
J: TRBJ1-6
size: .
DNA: TGTGCCAGCAGCTTAGTGAGGGGGTTTGGTTCACCCCTCCACTTT
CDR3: CASSLVRGFGSPLHF

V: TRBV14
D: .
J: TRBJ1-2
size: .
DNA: TGTGCCAGCAGCCAACCGGGGGTTACCATCTATGGCTACACCTTC
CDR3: CASSQPGVTIYGYTF

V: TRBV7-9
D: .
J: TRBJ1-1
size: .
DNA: TGTGCCAGCAGCTTAGAGTTTTCCAGGGGATGTTTCTTT
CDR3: CASSLEFSRGCFF

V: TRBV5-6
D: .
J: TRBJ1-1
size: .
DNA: TGTGCCAGCAGCTATCAGGTGAACACTGAAGCTTTCTTT
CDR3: CASSYQVNTEAFF

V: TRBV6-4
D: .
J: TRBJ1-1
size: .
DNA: TGTGCCAGCAGTCCGGGACGTATGAACACTGAAGCTTTCTTT
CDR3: CASSPGRMNTEAFF

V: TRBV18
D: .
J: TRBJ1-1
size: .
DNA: TGTGCCAGCTCACCGCTCAGGGAAGATGGCACTGAAGCTTTCTTT
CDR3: CASSPLREDGTEAFF

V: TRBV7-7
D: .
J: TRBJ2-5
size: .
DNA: TGTGCTACCCGAAACGGAGCGCACTTC
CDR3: CATRNGAHF

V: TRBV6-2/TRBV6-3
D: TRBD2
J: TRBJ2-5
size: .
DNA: TGTGCCAGCAGTCCAAGCGGGGTGGCCCGTATAATCCAGTACTTC
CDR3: CASSPSGVARIIQYF

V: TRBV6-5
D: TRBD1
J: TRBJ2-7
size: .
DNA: TGTGCCAGCGTTTCGACGGACAGGGACTACGAGCAGTACTTC
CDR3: CASVSTDRDYEQYF

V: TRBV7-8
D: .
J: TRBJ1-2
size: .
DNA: TGTGCCAGCAGCTTAGGTGGGACTGGCAGTATGGGGGGCTACACCTTC
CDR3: CASSLGGTGSMGGYTF

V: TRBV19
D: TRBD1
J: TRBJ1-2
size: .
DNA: TGTGCCAGTAGTGGGACAGGGTACAACTATGGCTACACCTTC
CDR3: CASSGTGYNYGYTF

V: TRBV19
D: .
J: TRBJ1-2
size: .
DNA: TGTGCCAGTAGTATCGCTAGGGGATCTGGCTACACCTTC
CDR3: CASSIARGSGYTF

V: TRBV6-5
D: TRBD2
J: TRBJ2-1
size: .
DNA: TGTGCCAGCAGTCAAAACTTCGGGGGGTACAATGAGCAGTTCTTC
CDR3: CASSQNFGGYNEQFF

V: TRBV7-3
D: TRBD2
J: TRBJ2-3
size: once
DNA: TGTGCCAGCAGCTCGGGACTAGCATCGGATACGCAGTATTTT
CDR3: CASSSGLASDTQYF

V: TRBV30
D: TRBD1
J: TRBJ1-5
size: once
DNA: TGTGCCTGGAGTGTACTGGACAGGGAGGAGCCCCAGCATTTT
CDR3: CAWSVLDREEPQHF

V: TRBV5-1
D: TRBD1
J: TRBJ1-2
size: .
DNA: TGCGCCAGCAGCTTCAGCGGGACAGGGGAGGGTGGCTACACCTTC
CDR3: CASSFSGTGEGGYTF

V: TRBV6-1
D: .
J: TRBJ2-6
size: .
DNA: TGTGCCAGCAGTGATTTACAGGGTTCCTCCGGGGCCAACGTCCTGACTTTC
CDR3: CASSDLQGSSGANVLTF

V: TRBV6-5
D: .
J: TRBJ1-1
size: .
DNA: TGTGCCAGCAGTTACCAGGCGGTAAACACTGAAGCTTTCTTT
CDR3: CASSYQAVNTEAFF

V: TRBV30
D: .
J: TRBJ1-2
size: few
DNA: TGTGCCTGGAGGGCCGGGCCCTTTAACTATGGCTACACCTTC
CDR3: CAWRAGPFNYGYTF

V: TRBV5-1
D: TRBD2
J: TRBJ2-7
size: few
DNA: TGCGCCAGCGCCTCACTAGCGGGAGACACCTACGAGCAGTACTTC
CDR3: CASASLAGDTYEQYF

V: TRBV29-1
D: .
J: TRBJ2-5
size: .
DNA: TGCAGCGTTGCCCCCCAGGAAGAAGAGACCCAGTACTTC
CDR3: CSVAPQEEETQYF

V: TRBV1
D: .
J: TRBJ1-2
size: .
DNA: TGCACCAGCAGCCGAGCCCTACCCTGGGACGGGACAGGGGTTAACTATGGCTACACCTTC
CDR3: CTSSRALPWDGTGVNYGYTF

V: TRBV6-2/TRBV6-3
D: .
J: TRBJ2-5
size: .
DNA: TGTGCCAGCCGCCTCGTTGGGGGGGAGACCCAGTACTTC
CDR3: CASRLVGGETQYF

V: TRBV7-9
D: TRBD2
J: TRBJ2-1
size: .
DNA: TGTGCCAGCAGCCTCGGACTAGCGGGGAACAATGAGCAGTTCTTC
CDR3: CASSLGLAGNNEQFF

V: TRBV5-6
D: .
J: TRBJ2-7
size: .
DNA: TGTGCCAGCAGCTCTGCTCTGGGATTTCCCTCTATTGAGCAGTACTTC
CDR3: CASSSALGFPSIEQYF

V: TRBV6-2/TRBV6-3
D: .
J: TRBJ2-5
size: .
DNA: TGTGCCAGCAGTTATTTGACGGGCTCAGGGACCCAGTACTTC
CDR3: CASSYLTGSGTQYF

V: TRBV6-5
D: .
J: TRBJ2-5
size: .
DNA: TGTGCCAGCTTTGCCTCTGACCAAGAGACCCAGTACTTC
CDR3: CASFASDQETQYF

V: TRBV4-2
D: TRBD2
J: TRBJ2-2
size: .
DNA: TGTGCCAGCAGCCGAGGGACTAGCGGGGGGGGCTTCGACACCGGGGAGCTGTTTTTT
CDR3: CASSRGTSGGGFDTGELFF

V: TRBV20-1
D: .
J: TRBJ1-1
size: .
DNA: TGCAGTGCTTGGGATGTCACTGAAGCTTTCTTT
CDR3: CSAWDVTEAFF

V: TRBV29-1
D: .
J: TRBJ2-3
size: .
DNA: TGCAGCGTTCACGGACGGAACACAGATACGCAGTATTTT
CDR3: CSVHGRNTDTQYF

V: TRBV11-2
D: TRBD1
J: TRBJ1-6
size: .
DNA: TGTGCCAGCAGCTTCGGGACAGGGTATTCCTATAATTCACCCCTCCACTTT
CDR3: CASSFGTGYSYNSPLHF

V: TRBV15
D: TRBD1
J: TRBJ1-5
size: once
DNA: TGTGCCACCAGCAGGGATGAAGGGGGCCATAGCAATCAGCCCCAGCATTTT
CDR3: CATSRDEGGHSNQPQHF

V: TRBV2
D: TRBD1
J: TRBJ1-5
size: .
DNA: TGTGCCAGCACCTCAGGACAGGGGGGGATAGATCAGCCCCAGCATTTT
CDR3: CASTSGQGGIDQPQHF

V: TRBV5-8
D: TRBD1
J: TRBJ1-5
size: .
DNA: TGTGCCAGCAGCTTTACAGGGGAGTCGCAGGGCAATCAGCCCCAGCATTTT
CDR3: CASSFTGESQGNQPQHF

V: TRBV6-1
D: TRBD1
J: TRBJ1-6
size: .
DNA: TGTGCCAGCAGTGAACGACCCGGACAGGGGGCAAATTCACCCCTCCACTTT
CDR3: CASSERPGQGANSPLHF

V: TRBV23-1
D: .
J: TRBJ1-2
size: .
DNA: TGCGCCAGCAGTCAACTCAAGGTTGGCTACACCTTC
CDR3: CASSQLKVGYTF